These 5 T cell receptor beta chains came from one sample sequenced in a study of control samples from healthy donors and cancer patients. Assay used: immunoSEQ multiplex PCR; TCRdb lists only in-frame clones, some missing. In total, the table holds roughly 190,000 clones. Sequencing was carried out using blood. The receptor set was obtained from a woman aged 25 to 39 in good health.

This chain joins TRBV24-1 and TRBJ2-3, with D unclear. With 9 bases removed from V and 0 bases from J, the gap between germline ends came to 3 bases. The CDR3 covers 11 residues. Per germline, CDR1 KGHDR and CDR2 SFDVKD. The CDR3 reads CATASTDTQYF. In nucleotides, the CDR3 is TGTGCCACCGCCAGCACAGATACGCAGTATTTT.

The gene calls are TRBV11-3 and TRBJ1-3, with 7 bases identical to TRBD1. The CDR3 length is 17 residues. With 1 base clipped from V and 0 bases from J, the junction kept 6 bases outside the gene matches. Germline V CDR1 and CDR2: SGHNT, YENEEA. The CDR3 loop reads CASSLVLGTVSGNTIYF. The CDR3 DNA reads as TGTGCCAGCAGCTTAGTCCTCGGGACAGTCTCTGGAAACACCATATATTTT.

The chain is built from TRBV2 and TRBJ2-1, with D perhaps TRBD1 (6 bases). V lost 8 bases and J 4 bases, leaving 27 bases between the germline ends. Germline values: CDR1 SNHLY, CDR2 FYNNEI. The CDR3 spans 18 residues. CDR3 coding DNA: TGTGCCAGCCTGGGGGCGTCCAGTCCAGACCCGAGATACAATGAGCAGTTCTTC. It translates to CASLGASSPDPRYNEQFF.

The V and J genes are TRBV15 and TRBJ2-3, with TRBD2 identical over 11 bases. In germline, CDR1 is LNHNV, CDR2 YYDKDF (reference sequence). The V gene end was trimmed by 5 bases and the J gene end by 5 bases; junction bases not matched to a gene: 9. CDR3 size: 16 residues. CDR3 residues: CATSRLSGGGIDTQYF. CDR3 coding DNA: TGTGCCACCAGCCGCCTTAGCGGGGGGGGTATAGATACGCAGTATTTT.

Concerning this clone itself: Different DNA sequences within this sample yield the same CDR3. CDR3 DNA: TGTGCCAGCTCACCTGGACAGGGGCGGGGCACTGAAGCTTTCTTT. This encodes CASSPGQGRGTEAFF. The V call is TRBV18, the J call TRBJ1-1; TRBD1 agrees at 9 bases. This CDR3 region has 15 residues. Germline V gene data show CDR1 as KGHSH and CDR2 as LQKENI. The trim removed 3 bases at V and 4 bases at J, leaving 6 bases unmatched.